Described below is a single T cell receptor beta chain sequence and its context. The antigen remains unidentified. This could be a read error, since a much larger clone is one nucleotide away. The source of the sample is a study of T cells in Graves' hyperthyroidism and ophthalmopathy. Overall study: Before any treatment, at initial diagnosis, peripheral blood was collected.

The germline V gene has CDR1 MNHEY and CDR2 SVGEGT. V lost 5 bases to trimming and J lost 7 bases; unmatched junction nucleotides: 5. CDR3 length: 12 amino acids. Amplified TCR beta CDR3 regions derived from RNA transcripts. RT-PCR in the first round (using the HTBI primer set) targeted the TCR CDR3. TCRdb re-called the multiplex PCR reads through MiXCR, storing one row per CDR3 protein. The table includes 600,000 to 700,000 distinct CDR3 sequences, around 15% detected once. Clinical symptoms, serum thyroxine and TRAb, thyroid ultrasound and orbital computed tomography together formed the diagnostic basis. Overall study results and limits: In the blood, most expanded thyroid clonotypes above 0.001 appeared as well.

The TCR sequence derives from a woman aged 40 to 50 with Graves' ophthalmopathy. The rearrangement joins TRBV6-2 or TRBV6-3 to TRBJ2-7; 7 nucleotides line up with TRBD1. The sample was blood. The CDR3 region has the DNA TGTGCCAGCAGTAGGGGGCGTCGGGAGCAGTACTTC. Translation gives CASSRGRREQYF.